The clone carrying this TCR beta chain was detected ten times or more. The data are from a study of T cells in Graves' hyperthyroidism and ophthalmopathy. Whole-study context: Peripheral blood samples were taken at initial diagnosis, prior to any treatment.

With 4 bases clipped from V and 0 bases from J, the junction kept 4 bases outside the gene matches. The CDR3 has 15 residues. Per the germline V gene, CDR1 is DFQATT and CDR2 is SNEGSKA (reference sequence). Authors of the study amplified TCR beta CDR3 regions from RNA transcripts. TCR CDR3 regions were first amplified by RT-PCR with HTBI primers. MiXCR, run by TCRdb on the multiplex PCR reads, gives a single entry per CDR3 protein. The data hold 450,000 to 650,000 distinct CDR3 sequences, with over 15% observed a single time. The sequencing input was blood. V and J are TRBV20-1 and TRBJ2-3; 10 bases match TRBD2. The source of this sequence is a young woman with Graves' ophthalmopathy. The CDR3 spells CSATSGRLSTDTQYF. CDR3 in DNA: TGCAGTGCTACTAGCGGGAGATTAAGCACAGATACGCAGTATTTT.